The 27 T cell receptor beta chains given below trace back to one sample, sequenced in a study of pediatric ulcerative colitis. One to two pinch biopsies were taken from the rectum during colonoscopy. Sequencing used immunoSEQ multiplex PCR; TCRdb keeps in-frame clones, though not all of them. The sample consists of 15,000 to 20,000 clones, just under 75% of them appearing once. The sequenced sample was gut tissue. The receptors shown here come from a boy younger than 18 with moderate ulcerative colitis.

This clone has a single count. The chain carries TRBV19 and TRBJ2-1; no firm D call. V was cut by 3 bases and J by 3 bases, with 12 bases left in between. The length of the CDR3 is 15 residues. The germline CDR1 and CDR2 sequences are LNHDA and SQIVND (reference sequence). The CDR3 sequence is CASSIAKGVYNEQFF. CDR3 sequence (DNA): TGTGCCAGTAGTATTGCCAAAGGCGTCTACAATGAGCAGTTCTTC. The full variable domain, in which reference TRBV19 and TRBJ2-1 provide the parts outside the CDR3, is DGGITQSPKYLFRKEGQNVTLSCEQNLNHDAMYWYRQDPGQGLRLIYYSQIVNDFQKGDIAEGYSVSREKKESFPLTVTSAQKNPTAFYLCASSIAKGVYNEQFFGPGTRLTVL.

The J gene is TRBJ2-7, the V gene TRBV2; 9 bases map to TRBD2. Germline values: CDR1 SNHLY, CDR2 FYNNEI. The CDR3 consists of 13 residues. V dropped 6 bases and J dropped 3; count of bases not matched to a gene: 3. The CDR3 spells CASRGLAHYEQYF. The CDR3, as DNA: TGTGCCAGCAGAGGACTAGCGCACTACGAGCAGTACTTC.

This chain uses TRBV30 with TRBJ1-5; D is perhaps TRBD1 (5 bases). V was pared by 1 base and J by 0 bases, with 10 bases between. CDR1 and CDR2 from the germline V gene are GTSNPN and SVGIG (reference sequence). The CDR3 extends over 15 amino acids. The CDR3 sequence is CAWSAGDLSNQPQHF. As DNA, the CDR3 is TGTGCCTGGAGTGCCGGGGACCTTAGCAATCAGCCCCAGCATTTT.

The CDR3 protein is CASSLSQIQETQYF. CDR3 nucleotides: TGTGCCAGCAGTTTGAGCCAGATCCAAGAGACCCAGTACTTC. The rearrangement joins TRBV28 to TRBJ2-5; D is ambiguous. Trimming removed 3 bases from V and 1 base from J, with 9 bases in between. Germline V gene sequence: CDR1 MDHEN, CDR2 SYDVKM. The length of the CDR3 is 14 residues.

The rearrangement joins TRBV15 to TRBJ1-5; TRBD1 matches at 8 bases. The V segment lost 1 base and the J segment 6 bases; nucleotides outside the gene matches: 5. Per the germline V gene, CDR1 is LNHNV and CDR2 is YYDKDF (reference sequence). This CDR3 spans 15 amino acids. The CDR3 here is CATSRVQGVSQPQHF. The CDR3 DNA is TGTGCCACCAGCAGAGTACAGGGGGTTTCTCAGCCCCAGCATTTT.

This chain joins TRBV4-3 and TRBJ1-2; a weak D match, TRBD1 (5 bases). The germline gives CDR1 LGHNA, CDR2 YSLEER. V was trimmed by 0 bases and J by 9 bases, leaving 14 bases between them. The CDR3 extends over 14 amino acids. DNA of the CDR3: TGCGCCAGCAGCCAAGAGGGGGATGGAGAGAGCTACACCTTC. This codes for CASSQEGDGESYTF.

The chain is built from TRBV7-2 and TRBJ2-1, with 10 bases lining up with TRBD2. This CDR3 has 14 amino acids. In germline, CDR1 is SGHTA, CDR2 FQGNSA. Germline trimming cut 3 bases from V and 7 bases from J; bases unmatched to any gene: 3. The CDR3 DNA reads TGTGCCAGCAGCTTCAGCGGGGGGGCGAATGAGCAGTTCTTC. This codes for CASSFSGGANEQFF. The full variable domain, in which reference TRBV7-2 and TRBJ2-1 provide the parts outside the CDR3, is GAGVSQSPSNKVTEKGKDVELRCDPISGHTALYWYRQSLGQGLEFLIYFQGNSAPDKSGLPSDRFSAERTGGSVSTLTIQRTQQEDSAVYLCASSFSGGANEQFFGPGTRLTVL.

This clone was counted only a few times. The gene calls are TRBV6-1 and TRBJ2-7; D remains unclear. Germline V gives CDR1 MNHNS, CDR2 SASEGT. The CDR3 extends over 11 amino acids. V lost 6 bases to trimming and J lost 0 bases, with 3 bases between them. The CDR3 nucleotides read TGTGCCAGCAGGATCTCCTACGAGCAGTACTTC. It encodes CASRISYEQYF.

V and J are TRBV27 and TRBJ2-1; possible D gene TRBD2, 6 bases. The CDR3 length is 13 residues. The V and J ends lost 10 bases and 7 bases respectively, with 17 bases between them. Looked up from germline, CDR1 is MNHEY and CDR2 is SMNVEV (reference sequence). CDR3 amino acids: CATGRGEVNEQFF. The CDR3, as DNA: TGTGCCACCGGGAGAGGGGAGGTGAATGAGCAGTTCTTC.

The table lists this clone with a few counts. V is TRBV4-1 and J is TRBJ2-3; no clear D gene. This CDR3 has 15 amino acids. The germline CDR1 and CDR2 sequences are MGHRA and YSYEKL. Trimming took 1 base from V and 5 from J, leaving 13 bases between them. CDR3 residues: CASSQGGVSGDTQYF. For the CDR3, the DNA is TGCGCCAGCAGCCAAGGAGGAGTATCGGGAGATACGCAGTATTTT.

The chain links TRBV14 to TRBJ1-3; D is unclear. Trimming cost V 4 bases and J 1 base, with 8 bases left between them. The CDR3 loop spans 14 amino acids. From germline, CDR1 is SGHDN and CDR2 FVKESK. The CDR3 DNA sequence: TGTGCCAGCAGCCCCGGGCAGTCTGGAAACACCATATATTTT. Protein sequence: CASSPGQSGNTIYF.

V and J are TRBV18 and TRBJ2-5, with D possibly matching TRBD2 (5 bases). This CDR3 contains 14 residues. The V end lost 4 bases, the J end lost 2 bases, and 11 bases lay between the germline ends. Per germline, CDR1 KGHSH and CDR2 LQKENI. The CDR3 DNA reads as TGTGCCAGCTCACGAACCGGGATACAAGAGACCCAGTACTTC. It encodes CASSRTGIQETQYF. The full variable domain, completed using reference TRBV18 and TRBJ2-5, is NAGVMQNPRHLVRRRGQEARLRCSPMKGHSHVYWYRQLPEEGLKFMVYLQKENIIDESGMPKERFSAEFPKEGPSILRIQQVVRGDSAAYFCASSRTGIQETQYFGPGTRLLVL.

The rearrangement uses TRBV27 and TRBJ2-1; possibly TRBD2 for D (6 bases). The germline V and J ends were trimmed by 5 bases and 7 bases, with 18 bases remaining between them. The CDR3 totals 15 residues. In germline, CDR1 is MNHEY, CDR2 SMNVEV (reference sequence). DNA of the CDR3: TGTGCCAGCAGTATTCGGAGGGCCGCCGGGAATGAGCAGTTCTTC. It encodes CASSIRRAAGNEQFF.

The count of this clone is one. The chain combines TRBV9 with TRBJ1-1; 8 bases are a match to TRBD1. The CDR3 extends over 19 amino acids. V lost 1 base and J lost 3; bases outside the gene matches: 17. The V gene's germline CDR1 is SGDLS and CDR2 YYNGEE. CDR3: CASSVHPEVAGGDDTEAFF. The CDR3 DNA reads as TGTGCCAGCAGCGTACATCCTGAGGTGGCAGGGGGCGATGACACTGAAGCTTTCTTT. Variable domain in full (rest from reference TRBV9 and TRBJ1-1): DSGVTQTPKHLITATGQRVTLRCSPRSGDLSVYWYQQSLDQGLQFLIQYYNGEERAKGNILERFSAQQFPDLHSELNLSSLELGDSALYFCASSVHPEVAGGDDTEAFFGQGTRLTVV.

The chain links TRBV7-6 to TRBJ1-5; no definite D call. Germline V lookup: CDR1 SGHVS, CDR2 FNYEAQ. The CDR3 covers 13 residues. Trimming left V 1 base short and J 6 bases short, with 7 bases between. The CDR3 sequence: CASSLGPGQPQHF. In nucleotides, the CDR3 is TGTGCCAGCAGCTTAGGTCCGGGTCAGCCCCAGCATTTT.

The chain recombines TRBV29-1 with TRBJ2-1, with 7 bases identical to TRBD1. There are 16 residues in the CDR3. Germline values: CDR1 SQVTM, CDR2 ANQGSEA. V lost 6 bases and J lost 0; bases outside the gene matches: 11. The CDR3 DNA follows: TGCAGCGTGGAAAATCAGGGGGTGACCTCCTACAATGAGCAGTTCTTC. Translated: CSVENQGVTSYNEQFF.

This chain uses TRBV6-5 with TRBJ2-7; TRBD1 agrees at 11 bases. The CDR3 has 14 residues. CDR1 and CDR2 (germline): MNHEY, SVGAGI. Losses at the gene ends were 7 bases for V and 3 bases for J; bases not matched to a gene: 5. The CDR3 region is CASNPGQGVYEQYF. DNA for the CDR3: TGTGCCAGCAATCCGGGACAGGGGGTCTACGAGCAGTACTTC.

The chain combines TRBV4-3 with TRBJ2-1, with 10 bases matching TRBD2. Per the germline V gene, CDR1 is LGHNA and CDR2 is YSLEER. CDR3 size: 17 residues. J was trimmed by 4 bases and V by 0 bases; bases with no gene match: 6. The chain's CDR3 is CASSQDFSLAGYNEQFF. In DNA, the CDR3 is TGCGCCAGCAGCCAAGATTTTTCACTAGCGGGATACAATGAGCAGTTCTTC.

The chain has TRBV11-2 and TRBJ2-5; no clear D gene. CDR1 SGHAT and CDR2 FQNNGV come from the germline V gene. This CDR3 contains 11 residues. Trimming took 5 bases from V and 3 from J, leaving 4 bases between them. CDR3 coding DNA: TGTGCCAGCAGCCCGGAAGAGACCCAGTACTTC. Its translation is CASSPEETQYF.

V and J are TRBV6-1 and TRBJ2-7; possibly TRBD2 for D (5 bases). The CDR3 is 16 residues long. Trimming stripped 0 bases from V and 3 bases from J, with 15 bases between. Germline CDR1 reads MNHNS; CDR2 reads SASEGT. The CDR3 here is CASSEAGGLVIYEQYF. CDR3 DNA sequence: TGTGCCAGCAGTGAAGCGGGCGGGTTGGTGATCTACGAGCAGTACTTC.

In its sample, this clone was seen once. The chain recombines TRBV6-6 with TRBJ1-5, with 8 bases matching TRBD1. Germline V gives CDR1 MNHNY, CDR2 SVGAGI (reference sequence). Trimming took 0 bases from V and 11 from J; bases not matched to a gene: 9. The CDR3 is 15 amino acids. This CDR3 reads CASSYSAGGGKAQHF. CDR3 coding DNA: TGTGCCAGCAGTTACTCGGCAGGGGGCGGGAAAGCCCAGCATTTT.

This clone was counted only a few times. This chain connects TRBV6-5 to TRBJ2-3, with TRBD2 as a possible D gene (5 bases). The V end lost 6 bases, the J end lost 0 bases, and 13 bases lay between the germline ends. Germline V gene data show CDR1 as MNHEY and CDR2 as SVGAGI. The CDR3 sequence is 15 residues long. The CDR3 region is CASRHRVASTDTQYF. The CDR3 bases are TGTGCCAGCAGACATAGGGTAGCGAGCACAGATACGCAGTATTTT.

This chain links TRBV7-2 with TRBJ1-6; perhaps TRBD1 as D (5 bases). The CDR3 is 17 residues long. In germline, CDR1 is SGHTA, CDR2 FQGNSA. Trimming took 1 base from V and 6 from J, leaving 16 bases between them. The CDR3 loop reads CASSLGLPGFTNSPLHF. The CDR3 region has the DNA TGTGCCAGCAGCTTAGGTTTACCAGGGTTTACTAATTCACCCCTCCACTTT.

This chain joins TRBV7-9 and TRBJ2-7; D gene ambiguous. V was trimmed by 1 base and J by 3 bases, leaving 13 bases between them. This CDR3 comprises 15 residues. Looked up from germline, CDR1 is SEHNR and CDR2 is FQNEAQ (reference sequence). This CDR3 is CASSLVRRQIYEQYF. CDR3 coding DNA: TGTGCCAGCAGCTTAGTTAGGCGACAAATCTACGAGCAGTACTTC.

The J gene is TRBJ2-1, the V gene TRBV9; possible D gene TRBD1, 6 bases. Per the germline V gene, CDR1 is SGDLS and CDR2 is YYNGEE. Trimming shortened V by 4 bases and J by 9 bases, and 17 bases separated the two germline ends. There are 14 residues in the CDR3. Here the CDR3 DNA reads TGTGCCAGCAGCCTTGAGGCGAGAGGGGGTGAGCAGTTCTTC. It translates to CASSLEARGGEQFF.

The chain recombines TRBV5-6 with TRBJ1-2; a weak D match, TRBD1 (6 bases). The length of the CDR3 is 13 residues. The germline CDR1 and CDR2 sequences are SGHDT and YYEEEE. V lost 4 bases and J lost 4, with 11 bases in between. Here the CDR3 DNA reads TGTGCCAGCAGCCCCGGACAGACCTATGGCTACACCTTC. This sequence encodes CASSPGQTYGYTF.

The rearrangement joins TRBV11-2 to TRBJ1-1; D gene uncertain. The germline V gene encodes CDR1 SGHAT and CDR2 FQNNGV. Deletions cut 8 bases from V and 1 base from J, with 17 bases between. The CDR3 has 15 amino acids. The CDR3 reads CASYHPILGNTEAFF. The DNA of the CDR3 is TGTGCCAGCTATCACCCTATACTAGGGAACACTGAAGCTTTCTTT.